Presented here are 9 T cell receptor beta chains from one specimen sequenced in a study of blood T cell repertoires in COVID-19. The assay was immunoSEQ multiplex PCR, and TCRdb's table has in-frame clones only and misses some. Counted here are about 120,000 clones, roughly 91% occurring once; the ten biggest clones make up about a fifth. The sample was peripheral blood. These receptors were taken from a human donor with acute or convalescent COVID-19. The donor label of this sample is uncertain.

To note about this clone: This clone may be a read error of a much larger clone one base away. The same CDR3 also results from other DNA sequences found in this sample. The V gene is TRBV29-1, the J gene TRBJ1-2, with a tentative D call TRBD1 (5 bases). V was shortened by 2 bases and J by 7 bases, with 5 bases between the two germline ends. The CDR3 spans 10 residues. Germline V CDR1 and CDR2: SQVTM, ANQGSEA. CDR3 sequence reads: CSVETGGYTF. The CDR3 DNA reads TGCAGCGTTGAAACAGGTGGCTACACCTTC.

The rearrangement joins TRBV27 to TRBJ2-6; D may be TRBD2 (5 bases). Germline CDR1 reads MNHEY; CDR2 reads SMNVEV (reference sequence). The CDR3 contains 13 residues. The germline V and J ends were trimmed by 8 bases and 1 base, with 6 bases remaining between them. The CDR3 is CASGSSGANVLTF. The CDR3 coding sequence is TGTGCCAGCGGGAGTTCTGGGGCCAACGTCCTGACTTTC. Filled out from reference TRBV27 and TRBJ2-6, the complete variable domain reads EAQVTQNPRYLITVTGKKLTVTCSQNMNHEYMSWYRQDPGLGLRQIYYSMNVEVTDKGDVPEGYKVSRKEKRNFPLILESPSPNQTSLYFCASGSSGANVLTFGAGSRLTVL.

The chain links TRBV7-6 to TRBJ2-5; TRBD2 aligns across 15 bases. J lost 2 bases, V lost 5 bases, and 3 bases had no gene match. The CDR3 length is 16 residues. Per the germline V gene, CDR1 is SGHVS and CDR2 is FNYEAQ. The CDR3 DNA reads as TGTGCCAGCAGCCGGACTAGCGGGAGGGCGCAAGAGACCCAGTACTTC. It codes for CASSRTSGRAQETQYF.

The V and J genes are TRBV5-4 and TRBJ1-1, with 9 bases fitting TRBD1. Germline V lookup: CDR1 SGHNT, CDR2 YYREEE (reference sequence). V shed 1 base and J 5 bases; nucleotides not matched to a gene: 6. This CDR3 contains 15 residues. The CDR3 is CASSLSTGGNTEAFF. In nucleotides, the CDR3 is TGTGCCAGCAGCTTGTCGACAGGGGGGAATACTGAAGCTTTCTTT.

This clone has only one observation. The chain carries TRBV19 and TRBJ2-3; perhaps TRBD2 as D (5 bases). The CDR3 is 15 amino acids. Germline assignment: CDR1 LNHDA and CDR2 SQIVND (reference sequence). Trimming pared 5 bases from V and 0 bases from J, leaving 12 bases between. The DNA for the CDR3 is TGTGCCAGTAGTCAACTAGGTACTAGCACAGATACGCAGTATTTT. Translated: CASSQLGTSTDTQYF.

The chain recombines TRBV2 with TRBJ2-1; TRBD2 aligns across 13 bases. Trimming removed 6 bases from V and 6 bases from J; junction bases left unmatched: 8. Looked up from germline, CDR1 is SNHLY and CDR2 is FYNNEI. This CDR3 is 16 amino acids long. The CDR3 loop reads CASRLPGLAGSNEQFF. In DNA form, the CDR3 reads TGTGCCAGCAGATTACCGGGACTAGCGGGGAGCAATGAGCAGTTCTTC.

The chain recombines TRBV13 with TRBJ2-1, with D perhaps TRBD2 (5 bases). The CDR3 loop spans 12 amino acids. V was cut by 2 bases and J by 7 bases, with 6 bases left in between. Germline V gene data show CDR1 as PRHDT and CDR2 as FYEKMQ (reference sequence). In DNA, the CDR3 is TGTGCCAGCAGCTTAAGGAGGAATGAGCAGTTCTTC. Residues: CASSLRRNEQFF.

The rearrangement joins TRBV28 to TRBJ2-5; TRBD1 matches at 10 bases. CDR1 is MDHEN and CDR2 is SYDVKM in the germline V gene. With 2 bases clipped from V and 3 bases from J, the junction kept 9 bases outside the gene matches. The CDR3 has 17 residues. The CDR3 sequence: CASSLRSWGQGKETQYF. In DNA, the CDR3 is TGTGCCAGCAGTTTAAGGTCCTGGGGACAGGGGAAAGAGACCCAGTACTTC. Supplemented by reference TRBV28 and TRBJ2-5, the full variable domain reads DVKVTQSSRYLVKRTGEKVFLECVQDMDHENMFWYRQDPGLGLRLIYFSYDVKMKEKGDIPEGYSVSREKKERFSLILESASTNQTSMYLCASSLRSWGQGKETQYFGPGTRLLVL.

The chain uses TRBV19 and TRBJ2-1, with TRBD2 identical over 15 bases. V dropped 1 base and J dropped 15; count of bases not matched to a gene: 4. In germline, CDR1 is LNHDA, CDR2 SQIVND (reference sequence). The CDR3 is 14 amino acids. In nucleotides, the CDR3 is TGTGCCAGTAGTATAGGGGGGACTAGCGGGAGGAGGTTCTTC. Translated, it gives CASSIGGTSGRRFF.